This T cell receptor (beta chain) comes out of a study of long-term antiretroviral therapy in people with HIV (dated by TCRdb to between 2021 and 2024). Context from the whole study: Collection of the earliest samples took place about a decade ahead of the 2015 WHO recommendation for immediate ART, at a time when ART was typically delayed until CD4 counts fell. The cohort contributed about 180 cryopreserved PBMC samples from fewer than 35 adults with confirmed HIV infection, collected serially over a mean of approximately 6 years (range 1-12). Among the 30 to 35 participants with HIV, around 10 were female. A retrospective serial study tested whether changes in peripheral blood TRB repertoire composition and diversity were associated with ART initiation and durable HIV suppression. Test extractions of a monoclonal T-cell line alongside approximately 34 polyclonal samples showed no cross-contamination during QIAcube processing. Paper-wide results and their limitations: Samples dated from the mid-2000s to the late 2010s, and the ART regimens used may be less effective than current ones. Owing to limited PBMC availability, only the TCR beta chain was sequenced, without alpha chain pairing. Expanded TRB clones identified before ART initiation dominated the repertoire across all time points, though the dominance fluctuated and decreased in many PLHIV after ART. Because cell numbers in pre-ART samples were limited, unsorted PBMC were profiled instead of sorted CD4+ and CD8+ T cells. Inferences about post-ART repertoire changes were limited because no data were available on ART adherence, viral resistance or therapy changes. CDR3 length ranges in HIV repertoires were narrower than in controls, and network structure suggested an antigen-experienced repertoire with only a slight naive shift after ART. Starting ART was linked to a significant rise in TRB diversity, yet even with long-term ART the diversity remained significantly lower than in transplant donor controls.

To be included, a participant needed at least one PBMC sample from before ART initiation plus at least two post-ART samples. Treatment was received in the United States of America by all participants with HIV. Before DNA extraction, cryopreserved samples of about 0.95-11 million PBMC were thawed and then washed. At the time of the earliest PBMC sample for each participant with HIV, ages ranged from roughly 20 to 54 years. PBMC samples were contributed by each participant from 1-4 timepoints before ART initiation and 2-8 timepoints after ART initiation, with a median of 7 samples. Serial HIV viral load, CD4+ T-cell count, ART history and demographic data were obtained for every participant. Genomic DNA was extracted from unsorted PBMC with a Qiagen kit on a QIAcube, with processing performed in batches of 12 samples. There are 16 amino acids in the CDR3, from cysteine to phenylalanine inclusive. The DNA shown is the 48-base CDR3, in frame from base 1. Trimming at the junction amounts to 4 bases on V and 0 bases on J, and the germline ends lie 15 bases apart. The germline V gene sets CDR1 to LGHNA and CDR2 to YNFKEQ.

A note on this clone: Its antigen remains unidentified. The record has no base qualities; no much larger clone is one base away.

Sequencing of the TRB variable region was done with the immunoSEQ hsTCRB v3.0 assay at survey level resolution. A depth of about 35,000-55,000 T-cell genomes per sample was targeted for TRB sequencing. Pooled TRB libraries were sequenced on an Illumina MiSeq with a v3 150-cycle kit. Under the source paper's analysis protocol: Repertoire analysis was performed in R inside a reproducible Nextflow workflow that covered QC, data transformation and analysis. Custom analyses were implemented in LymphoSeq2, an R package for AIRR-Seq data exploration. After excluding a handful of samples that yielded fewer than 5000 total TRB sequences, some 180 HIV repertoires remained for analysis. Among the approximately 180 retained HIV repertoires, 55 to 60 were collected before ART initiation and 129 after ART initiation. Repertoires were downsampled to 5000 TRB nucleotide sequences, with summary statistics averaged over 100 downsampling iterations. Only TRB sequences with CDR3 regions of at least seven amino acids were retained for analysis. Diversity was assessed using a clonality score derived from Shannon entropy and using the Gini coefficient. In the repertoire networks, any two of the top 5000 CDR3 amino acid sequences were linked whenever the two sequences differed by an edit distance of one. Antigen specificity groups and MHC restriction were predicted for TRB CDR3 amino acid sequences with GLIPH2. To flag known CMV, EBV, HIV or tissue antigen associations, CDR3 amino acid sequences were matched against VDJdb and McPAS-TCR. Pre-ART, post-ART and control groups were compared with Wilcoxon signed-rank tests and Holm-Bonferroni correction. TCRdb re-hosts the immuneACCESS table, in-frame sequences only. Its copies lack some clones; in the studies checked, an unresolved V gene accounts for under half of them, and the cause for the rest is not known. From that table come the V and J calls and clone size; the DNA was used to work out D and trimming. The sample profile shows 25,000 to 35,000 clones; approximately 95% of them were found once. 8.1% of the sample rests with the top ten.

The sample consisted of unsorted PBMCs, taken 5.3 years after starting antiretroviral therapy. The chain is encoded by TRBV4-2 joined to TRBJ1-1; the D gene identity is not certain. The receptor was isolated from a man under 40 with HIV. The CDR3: CASSRDHTSLNTEAFF. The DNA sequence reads TGTGCCAGCAGCCGCGATCATACATCACTGAACACTGAAGCTTTCTTT.